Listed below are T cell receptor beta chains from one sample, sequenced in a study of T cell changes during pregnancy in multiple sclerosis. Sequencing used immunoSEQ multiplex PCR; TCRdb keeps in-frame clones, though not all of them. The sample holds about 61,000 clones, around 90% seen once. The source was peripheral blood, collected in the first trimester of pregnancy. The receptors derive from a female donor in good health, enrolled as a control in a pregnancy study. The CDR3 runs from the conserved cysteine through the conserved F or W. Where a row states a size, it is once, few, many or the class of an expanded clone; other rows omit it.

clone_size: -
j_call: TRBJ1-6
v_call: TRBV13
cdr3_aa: CASTFSVGDSYNSPLHF

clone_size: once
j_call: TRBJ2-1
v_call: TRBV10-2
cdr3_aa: CAGSPSSGSYNEQFF

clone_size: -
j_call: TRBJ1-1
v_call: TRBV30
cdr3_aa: CAWSGTGTGSEAFF

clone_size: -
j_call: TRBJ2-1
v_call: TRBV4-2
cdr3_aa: CASTEGGANEQFF

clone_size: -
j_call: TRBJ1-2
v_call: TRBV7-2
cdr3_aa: CASSLLIDSYGYTF

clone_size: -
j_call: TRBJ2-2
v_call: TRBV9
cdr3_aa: CASSVSSGNTGELFF

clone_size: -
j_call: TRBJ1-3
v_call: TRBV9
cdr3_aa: CASSVTGLSGNTIYF

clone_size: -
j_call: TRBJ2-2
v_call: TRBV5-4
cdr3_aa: CASSRDSANTGELFF

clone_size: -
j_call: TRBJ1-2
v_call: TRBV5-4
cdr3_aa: CASSSTGSNYGYTF

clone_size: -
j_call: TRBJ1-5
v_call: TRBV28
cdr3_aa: CASSFPREGQPQHF

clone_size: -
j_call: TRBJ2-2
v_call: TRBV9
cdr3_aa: CASSAGGDPNTGELFF

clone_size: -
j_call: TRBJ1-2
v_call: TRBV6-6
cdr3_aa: CASSHGGQANYGYTF

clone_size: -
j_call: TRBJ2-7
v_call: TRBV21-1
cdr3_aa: CASSKETSGTPPSYEQYF

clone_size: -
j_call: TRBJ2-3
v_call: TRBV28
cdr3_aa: CASSWPGTGFGTDTQYF

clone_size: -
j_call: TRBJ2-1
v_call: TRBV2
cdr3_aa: CASTVGRGRRGSSYNEQFF

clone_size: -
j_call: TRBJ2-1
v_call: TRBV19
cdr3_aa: CASRVGGPRNEQFF

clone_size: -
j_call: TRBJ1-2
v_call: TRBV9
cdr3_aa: CASSFSRQGYGYTF

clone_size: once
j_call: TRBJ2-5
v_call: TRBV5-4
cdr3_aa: CASSQGLRQETQYF